This T cell receptor beta chain stems from a study of response to subunit inactivated influenza vaccine. The study, taken as a whole, reports: Authors suggested each seasonal flu vaccination may recruit only limited numbers of new T cells.

TCRdb reprocessed the RT-PCR reads via MiXCR and lists one record per CDR3 protein. Among around 580,000 distinct CDR3 sequences listed, around 15% were seen once. In regard to this clonotype: What it binds is not known.

The germline gives CDR1 DFQATT, CDR2 SNEGSKA (reference sequence). The CDR3 has 17 residues. V was pared by 3 bases and J by 0 bases, with 8 bases of the junction left unmatched. This TCR came from a man aged 45-65 years who received an inactivated influenza vaccine. The sequences come from PBMCs from blood, collected 11 to 12 days after vaccination. The chain couples TRBV20-1 to TRBJ2-6; TRBD2 matches at 7 bases. The CDR3: CSASFGLAVSGANVLTF. CDR3 coding DNA: TGCAGTGCTAGTTTCGGGCTAGCGGTCTCTGGGGCCAACGTCCTGACTTTC.